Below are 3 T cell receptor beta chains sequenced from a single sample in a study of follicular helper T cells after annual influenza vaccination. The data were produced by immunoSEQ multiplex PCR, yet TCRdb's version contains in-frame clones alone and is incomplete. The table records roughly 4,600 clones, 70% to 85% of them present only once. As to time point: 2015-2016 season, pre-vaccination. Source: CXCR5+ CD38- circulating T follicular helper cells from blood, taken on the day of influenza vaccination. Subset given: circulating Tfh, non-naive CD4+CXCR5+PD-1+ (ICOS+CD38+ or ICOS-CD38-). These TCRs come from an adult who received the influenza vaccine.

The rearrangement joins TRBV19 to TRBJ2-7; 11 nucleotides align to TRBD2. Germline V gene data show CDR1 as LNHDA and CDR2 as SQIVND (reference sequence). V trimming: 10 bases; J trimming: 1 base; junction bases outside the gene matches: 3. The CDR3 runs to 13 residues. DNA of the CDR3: TGTGCCACCACTAGCGGGGGATCCTACGAGCAGTACTTC. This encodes CATTSGGSYEQYF.

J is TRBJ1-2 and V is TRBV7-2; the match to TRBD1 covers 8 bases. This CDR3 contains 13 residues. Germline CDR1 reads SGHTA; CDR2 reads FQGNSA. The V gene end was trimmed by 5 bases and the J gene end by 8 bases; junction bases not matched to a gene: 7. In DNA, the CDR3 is TGTGCCAGCAGCCTATCAGGGGGCGAAGGCTACACCTTC. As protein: CASSLSGGEGYTF. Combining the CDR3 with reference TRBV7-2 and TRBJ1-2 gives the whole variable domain GAGVSQSPSNKVTEKGKDVELRCDPISGHTALYWYRQSLGQGLEFLIYFQGNSAPDKSGLPSDRFSAERTGGSVSTLTIQRTQQEDSAVYLCASSLSGGEGYTFGSGTRLTVV.

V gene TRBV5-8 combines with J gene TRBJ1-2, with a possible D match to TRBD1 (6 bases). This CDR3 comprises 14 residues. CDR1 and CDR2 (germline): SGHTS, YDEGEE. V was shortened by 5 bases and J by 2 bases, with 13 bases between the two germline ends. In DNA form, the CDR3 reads TGTGCCAGCAGAAACAGGGCAACAAACTATGGCTACACCTTC. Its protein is CASRNRATNYGYTF. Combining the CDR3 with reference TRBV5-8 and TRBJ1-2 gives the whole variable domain EAGVTQSPTHLIKTRGQQATLRCSPISGHTSVYWYQQALGLGLQFLLWYDEGEERNRGNFPPRFSGRQFPNYSSELNVNALELEDSALYLCASRNRATNYGYTFGSGTRLTVV.